This T cell receptor (beta chain) was profiled in a study of shared clonotypes between healthy human individuals. Regarding the study as a whole: Sharing of clonotypes among donors was expected to vary with sequencing depth. At large depth, rarefaction still showed sorted-subset sequencing to be incomplete. Generation probabilities of non-shared clonotypes were lower (relative to those shared by all four donors).

On this clone: Its matching antigen is unknown.

The sorted-subset replicate PCRs were given about 210 ng DNA, which is about 29,000 T cell genomes. Profiling relied on immunoSEQ multiplex PCR, and the TCRdb table lists in-frame clones only, not all of them. Among roughly 550,000 clones listed, 95% to 96% were seen once. CD45RO-negative, CCR7-positively selected cells formed the naive CD8 fraction, excluding terminally differentiated effector memory CD45RA+ cells. The CDR3 is 16 amino acids. The germline V and J ends were trimmed by 6 bases and 4 bases, with 16 bases remaining between them. Germline V lookup: CDR1 MNHEY, CDR2 SMNVEV (reference sequence).

This chain joins TRBV27 and TRBJ2-6; D remains unclear. This TCR came from a woman aged 30 to 39 in good health. The sample consisted of naive CD8+ T cells sorted from blood. The DNA for the CDR3 is TGTGCCAGCAGCAAATTACCCGTGCCGGGGGCCAACGTCCTGACTTTC. Protein: CASSKLPVPGANVLTF.